A single sample is the source of the 9 T cell receptor beta chains below, sequenced in a study of tumour-infiltrating T cells in Burkitt lymphoma. The protocol was immunoSEQ multiplex PCR, while the TCRdb copy is restricted to in-frame clones and leaves out a portion. This table has fewer than 8,000 clones, under 90% appearing once. Sequences were obtained from tumor tissue. These receptors came from a human donor with Burkitt lymphoma.

V is TRBV29-1 and J is TRBJ2-5, with TRBD2 identical over 8 bases. Trimming at V came to 3 bases and at J to 2 bases, leaving 20 bases not matched to a gene. The CDR3 extends over 19 amino acids. Germline V gene sequence: CDR1 SQVTM, CDR2 ANQGSEA. The CDR3 protein is CSVDGYRGRFQSIQETQYF. CDR3 coding DNA: TGCAGCGTTGATGGCTATCGCGGGAGGTTTCAGTCGATTCAAGAGACCCAGTACTTC.

The V gene is TRBV9, the J gene TRBJ2-6; no clear D gene. In germline, CDR1 is SGDLS, CDR2 YYNGEE. The V gene lost 3 bases and the J gene lost 0 bases, with 13 bases spanning the gap. The CDR3 consists of 17 residues. The CDR3 coding sequence is TGTGCCAGCAGCGCCGGAGTCGGAGCCTCTGGGGCCAACGTCCTGACTTTC. Translated, it gives CASSAGVGASGANVLTF.

The CDR3 reads CASRTYSNQPQHF. The CDR3 nucleotides read TGTGCCAGCAGAACATATAGCAATCAGCCCCAGCATTTT. The gene calls are TRBV28 and TRBJ1-5; no firm D call. Trimming took off 6 bases at V and 0 bases at J, with 6 bases between the two ends. The CDR3 totals 13 residues. Germline V lookup: CDR1 MDHEN, CDR2 SYDVKM.

The chain combines TRBV6-1 with TRBJ2-1; D may be TRBD1 (6 bases). Looked up from germline, CDR1 is MNHNS and CDR2 is SASEGT. With 6 bases removed from V and 2 bases from J, the gap between germline ends came to 11 bases. The CDR3 loop spans 14 amino acids. CDR3 in amino acids: CASSRDTTYNEQFF. CDR3 DNA sequence: TGTGCCAGCAGCCGGGACACAACCTACAATGAGCAGTTCTTC.

V usage is TRBV9 and J usage is TRBJ1-1; D is unresolved. CDR3 length equals 14 residues. Germline V gene sequence: CDR1 SGDLS, CDR2 YYNGEE. V was shortened by 0 bases and J by 6 bases, with 12 bases between the two germline ends. DNA of the CDR3: TGTGCCAGCAGCGTAGATAGGGCAGGCGCTGAAGCTTTCTTT. It encodes CASSVDRAGAEAFF. Based on the CDR3 plus reference TRBV9 and TRBJ1-1, the full variable domain is DSGVTQTPKHLITATGQRVTLRCSPRSGDLSVYWYQQSLDQGLQFLIQYYNGEERAKGNILERFSAQQFPDLHSELNLSSLELGDSALYFCASSVDRAGAEAFFGQGTRLTVV.

The J gene is TRBJ2-7, the V gene TRBV5-1; TRBD1 is a possible D gene (5 bases). The germline V and J ends were trimmed by 0 bases and 4 bases, with 35 bases remaining between them. The CDR3 loop spans 22 amino acids. Per germline, CDR1 SGHRS and CDR2 YFSETQ. The CDR3 DNA sequence: TGCGCCAGCAGCTTGGACGTTTTTAGAGTGAATATGTTCCAGGGCAGGCTGTACGAGCAGTACTTC. Translated: CASSLDVFRVNMFQGRLYEQYF.

The chain is built from TRBV10-3 and TRBJ2-7; 7 bases agree with TRBD1. V was clipped by 4 bases and J by 3 bases; unmatched bases: 6. This CDR3 comprises 14 residues. Germline V gene lookup returns CDR1 ENHRY and CDR2 SYGVKD. The CDR3 coding sequence is TGTGCCATCAGTGGTACAGGGGTAGGCTACGAGCAGTACTTC. As protein: CAISGTGVGYEQYF.

This clone appeared a single time. V gene TRBV14 combines with J gene TRBJ1-5; D not certain. The germline V gene encodes CDR1 SGHDN and CDR2 FVKESK. V lost 3 bases and J lost 4, with 7 bases in between. The CDR3 length is 13 residues. CDR3 sequence: CASSQDRNQPQHF. The CDR3 bases are TGTGCCAGCAGCCAGGACCGGAATCAGCCCCAGCATTTT.

This clone has only a few counts. This chain joins TRBV6-1 and TRBJ1-3; D not certain. The germline CDR1 and CDR2 sequences are MNHNS and SASEGT. The CDR3 loop spans 15 amino acids. Trimming cost V 4 bases and J 1 base, with 11 bases left between them. CDR3 sequence reads: CASSGPGTSGNTIYF. CDR3 nucleotide sequence: TGTGCCAGCAGTGGGCCAGGAACATCTGGAAACACCATATATTTT.